This entry features one T cell receptor (beta chain) sequence. Germline loops: CDR1 MGHRA, CDR2 YSYEKL. The CDR3 totals 17 residues. The sample is drawn from a study of blood T cells in healthy people across ages. A second PCR, run for roughly 7 to 11 cycles, used a sample-barcoded 5' primer plus a J-beta primer mix. TCRdb re-called the 5' RACE reads through MiXCR, storing one row per CDR3 protein. The repertoire has roughly 550,000 distinct CDR3 sequences, approximately 25% of them found once; the top ten carry around 10%. The donors, aged about 6 to 100, were healthy Caucasians from Russia. At least 5 micrograms of total RNA were extracted per sample. In addition, the sample was reused for a study of T cells of mothers and their children. From that report: It was through the M1S primer of the second PCR that sample barcodes and 2-4 random nucleotides were added.

The specimen sequenced was blood. The TCR originated in a boy aged 10-17 years in good health. This chain joins TRBV4-1 and TRBJ2-5; TRBD2 matches 8 bases. Matching the DNA end better, TRBJ2-7 makes the J call doubtful. CDR3 sequence: CASSQAGGGLAAYEQYF. The CDR3 coding sequence is TGCGCCAGCAGCCAAGCCGGGGGGGGGCTAGCGGCCTACGAGCAGTACTTC.